The rows below give T cell receptor beta chains drawn from one sample of a study of T cells in Graves' hyperthyroidism and ophthalmopathy. TCRdb analysed the multiplex PCR reads with MiXCR anew, one entry per CDR3 protein. Of 610,000 or so distinct CDR3 sequences in the sample, about 43% were seen once. The sample was peripheral blood or thyroid tissue (not recorded which). These receptors all stem from a woman younger than 30 with Graves' hyperthyroidism. Both conserved end residues are part of each CDR3. Fields, in order: D gene, clone size, J gene, V gene, CDR3 protein, CDR3 DNA. The D gene is left open where the match is weak. The size entry is marked missing in some rows and otherwise reads once, few, many or a size class.

>-|many|TRBJ2-7|TRBV20-1
CSARDYGGLSYEQYF
TGCAGTGCTAGAGATTATGGGGGCTTGTCCTACGAGCAGTACTTC
>-|few|TRBJ1-2|TRBV18
CASSPQANYGYTF
TGTGCCAGCTCACCACAGGCCAACTATGGCTACACCTTC
>TRBD2|few|TRBJ2-3|TRBV2
CASSEPGTSDTQYF
TGTGCCAGCAGTGAACCCGGGACTAGTGATACGCAGTATTTT
>-|-|TRBJ1-2|TRBV29-1
CSLALRGDGYTF
TGCAGCTTAGCGCTGAGAGGGGACGGCTACACCTTC
>-|many|TRBJ1-6|TRBV5-1
CASSFLGRSYNSPLHF
TGCGCCAGCAGCTTCCTGGGTCGCTCCTATAATTCACCCCTCCACTTT
>TRBD1|few|TRBJ1-4|TRBV3-1
CASSQTGRQGEKLFF
TGTGCCAGCAGCCAGACAGGGCGACAGGGTGAAAAACTGTTTTTT
>-|-|TRBJ2-5|TRBV11-2
CASSAGTQYF
TGTGCCAGCAGTGCCGGGACCCAGTACTTC
>TRBD1|-|TRBJ2-1|TRBV7-6
CASSFAGTGGFGEQFF
TGTGCCAGCAGCTTCGCGGGGACAGGGGGGTTTGGTGAGCAGTTCTTC
>TRBD2|many|TRBJ2-5|TRBV6-2/TRBV6-3
CASSYRAGGPEETQYF
TGTGCCAGCAGTTATCGGGCGGGAGGGCCGGAGGAGACCCAGTACTTC
>TRBD1|few|TRBJ2-7|TRBV18
CASSRGQGPYEQYF
TGTGCCAGCTCACGGGGACAGGGCCCCTACGAGCAGTACTTC
>-|-|TRBJ1-1|TRBV12-3/TRBV12-4
CASSPGQEASTEAFF
TGTGCCAGCAGTCCGGGGCAGGAGGCCTCCACTGAAGCTTTCTTT
>-|many|TRBJ2-7|TRBV18
CASSPVPAGEQYF
TGTGCCAGCTCACCGGTCCCGGCGGGAGAGCAGTACTTC
>TRBD1|many|TRBJ2-6|TRBV7-2
CARDPGTGLSGANVLTF
TGTGCCAGGGACCCCGGGACAGGCCTCTCTGGGGCCAACGTCCTGACTTTC
>-|many|TRBJ1-2|TRBV27
CASSFRQGHGYTF
TGTGCCAGCAGTTTTCGGCAGGGTCATGGCTACACCTTC
>-|-|TRBJ1-2|TRBV20-1
CSAPRGGDTF
TGCAGTGCCCCGAGGGGGGGGGACACCTTC
>-|many|TRBJ1-1|TRBV3-1
CASSFGQQSEAFF
TGTGCCAGCAGCTTTGGACAGCAATCTGAAGCTTTCTTT
>-|few|TRBJ1-1|TRBV30
CAWTHTANTEAFF
TGTGCCTGGACGCATACCGCGAACACTGAAGCTTTCTTT
>TRBD1|once|TRBJ1-6|TRBV9
CASNVSPRQGRNSPLHF
TGTGCCAGCAACGTATCCCCGCGACAGGGCAGGAATTCACCCCTCCACTTT
>-|many|TRBJ2-2|TRBV12-5
CASGTNRALGTGELFF
TGTGCTAGTGGTACAAACCGGGCCCTAGGGACCGGGGAGCTGTTTTTT
>-|-|TRBJ2-6|TRBV29-1
CSSRQGANVLTF
TGCAGCTCAAGGCAGGGGGCCAACGTCCTGACTTTC
>-|-|TRBJ1-5|TRBV7-6
CASSQGGGLSNQPQHF
TGCGCCAGCAGCCAAGGCGGAGGGCTTAGCAATCAGCCCCAGCATTTT
>TRBD1|few|TRBJ2-3|TRBV7-8
CASSSGQVPDTQYF
TGTGCCAGCAGCTCCGGACAGGTTCCAGATACGCAGTATTTT
>-|-|TRBJ2-3|TRBV12-3/TRBV12-4
CASSHPPGDTQYF
TGTGCCAGCAGCCACCCCCCAGGGGATACGCAGTATTTT
>-|many|TRBJ1-2|TRBV2
CASSLVAGLGYGYTF
TGTGCCAGCAGTTTGGTTGCGGGACTCGGCTATGGCTACACCTTC
>-|many|TRBJ1-1|TRBV14
CASSRETGTEAFF
TGTGCCAGCAGCCGGGAGACGGGGACTGAAGCTTTCTTT
>-|-|TRBJ1-2|TRBV2
CASDQGRDYGYTF
TGTGCCAGTGATCAGGGGCGCGACTATGGCTACACCTTC
>TRBD1|-|TRBJ2-7|TRBV29-1
CSVKDRGPQYEQYF
TGCAGCGTGAAGGACAGGGGTCCACAGTACGAGCAGTACTTC
>-|-|TRBJ1-4|TRBV7-2
CASSWTSGYNEKLFF
TGTGCCAGCAGCTGGACTAGCGGTTACAATGAAAAACTGTTTTTT
>-|many|TRBJ1-5|TRBV15
CATSSPRLDQPQHF
TGTGCCACCAGCAGTCCCCGTCTCGATCAGCCCCAGCATTTT
>TRBD1|-|TRBJ1-1|TRBV25-1
CASSAPRGSGFMNTEAFF
TGTGCCAGCAGTGCCCCCAGGGGGTCTGGGTTTATGAACACTGAAGCTTTCTTT
>-|-|TRBJ2-1|TRBV29-1
CSVQHQLYNEQFF
TGCAGCGTCCAGCACCAGCTCTACAATGAGCAGTTCTTC
>TRBD1|many|TRBJ2-5|TRBV6-6
CASTRQGETQYF
TGTGCCAGCACTCGACAGGGGGAGACCCAGTACTTC
>TRBD2|many|TRBJ2-5|TRBV2
CASSVVGGSLETQYF
TGTGCCAGCAGTGTAGTGGGCGGGAGCTTGGAGACCCAGTACTTC
>-|many|TRBJ2-7|TRBV9
CASSVGRVSSYEQYF
TGTGCCAGCAGCGTAGGGCGGGTAAGCTCCTACGAGCAGTACTTC
>-|-|TRBJ2-7|TRBV19
CASSISAANGNEQYF
TGTGCCAGTAGTATTTCCGCAGCTAATGGAAACGAGCAGTACTTC
>TRBD1|-|TRBJ1-1|TRBV7-9
CASSFTQGSTEAFF
TGTGCCAGCAGCTTCACACAGGGGAGCACTGAAGCTTTCTTT
>-|once|TRBJ2-1|TRBV20-1
CSARRSSWEWEQFF
TGCAGTGCTAGAAGGTCTAGCTGGGAGTGGGAGCAGTTCTTC
>-|many|TRBJ1-1|TRBV7-9
CASSLGLSEAFF
TGTGCCAGCAGCTTAGGGTTATCTGAAGCTTTCTTT
>-|once|TRBJ2-6|TRBV5-1
CASRMGGNVLTF
TGCGCCAGCAGGATGGGGGGTAACGTCCTGACTTTC
>TRBD1|many|TRBJ1-1|TRBV7-8
CASRYGTATNTEAFF
TGTGCCAGCAGATACGGGACAGCCACGAACACTGAAGCTTTCTTT
>-|few|TRBJ2-3|TRBV12-3/TRBV12-4
CASSRTHTDTQYF
TGTGCCAGCAGTAGAACTCACACAGATACGCAGTATTTT
>TRBD2|-|TRBJ2-5|TRBV7-9
CASSVAGAETQYF
TGTGCCAGCAGTGTAGCGGGAGCGGAGACCCAGTACTTC
>-|-|TRBJ1-4|TRBV12-3/TRBV12-4
CASSSPRGRGIEKLFF
TGTGCCAGCAGTTCCCCGCGGGGCAGGGGTATCGAAAAACTGTTTTTT
>TRBD1|-|TRBJ2-7|TRBV7-8
CASSLDRGCGDEQYF
TGTGCCAGCAGCTTAGACAGGGGGTGTGGGGACGAGCAGTACTTC
>-|-|TRBJ2-7|TRBV2
CASTTDRFSYEQYF
TGTGCCAGCACGACTGACAGATTCTCCTACGAGCAGTACTTC
>TRBD1|many|TRBJ1-1|TRBV6-4
CASPPGQGRAFF
TGTGCCAGCCCTCCGGGACAGGGTAGAGCTTTCTTT
>TRBD1|-|TRBJ1-3|TRBV29-1
CSARSDRDGNTIYF
TGCAGCGCTCGGTCGGACAGGGATGGAAACACCATATATTTT
>TRBD2|many|TRBJ2-7|TRBV7-9
CASSFSGYETYEQYF
TGTGCCAGCAGCTTTAGCGGGTATGAAACCTACGAGCAGTACTTC
>TRBD1|many|TRBJ2-7|TRBV7-8
CASSFRGQNYEQYF
TGTGCCAGCAGCTTTAGGGGACAGAACTACGAGCAGTACTTC
>-|once|TRBJ2-1|TRBV7-9
CASSLHYNEQFF
TGTGCCAGCAGCCTGCACTACAATGAGCAGTTCTTC
>TRBD2|-|TRBJ2-7|TRBV5-1
CASSLRRESSGRGYEQYF
TGCGCCAGCAGCCTGCGACGTGAGTCTAGCGGGAGAGGGTACGAGCAGTACTTC
>-|-|TRBJ1-5|TRBV6-2/TRBV6-3
CASSYSGTASHQPQHF
TGTGCCAGCAGTTACTCAGGGACCGCTAGTCATCAGCCCCAGCATTTT
>-|many|TRBJ2-7|TRBV6-5
CASSYDGRRAYEQYF
TGTGCCAGCAGTTACGACGGTAGGCGGGCGTACGAGCAGTACTTC
>-|many|TRBJ1-5|TRBV5-1
CASSLGAREPQHF
TGCGCCAGCAGCTTGGGGGCGAGGGAGCCCCAGCATTTT
>-|many|TRBJ1-3|TRBV7-9
CASSRTATGVGNTIYF
TGTGCCAGCAGCCGGACCGCAACAGGAGTTGGAAACACCATATATTTT
>TRBD1|many|TRBJ2-7|TRBV29-1
CSGFFPTGQGAYEQYF
TGCAGCGGATTTTTTCCCACTGGACAGGGGGCCTACGAGCAGTACTTC
>TRBD2|-|TRBJ2-7|TRBV19
CASTRKGLAGVYEQYF
TGTGCCAGTACTAGGAAGGGACTAGCGGGAGTTTACGAGCAGTACTTC
>-|-|TRBJ1-1|TRBV7-6
CASSRGAGMNTEAFF
TGTGCCAGCAGCAGGGGGGCGGGGATGAACACTGAAGCTTTCTTT
>-|-|TRBJ2-7|TRBV4-1
CASSQVDTEYF
TGCGCCAGCAGCCAAGTGGACACAGAGTACTTC
>TRBD1|-|TRBJ2-7|TRBV7-9
CASSLGLGQGNEQYF
TGTGCCAGCAGCTTAGGACTCGGACAGGGAAACGAGCAGTACTTC